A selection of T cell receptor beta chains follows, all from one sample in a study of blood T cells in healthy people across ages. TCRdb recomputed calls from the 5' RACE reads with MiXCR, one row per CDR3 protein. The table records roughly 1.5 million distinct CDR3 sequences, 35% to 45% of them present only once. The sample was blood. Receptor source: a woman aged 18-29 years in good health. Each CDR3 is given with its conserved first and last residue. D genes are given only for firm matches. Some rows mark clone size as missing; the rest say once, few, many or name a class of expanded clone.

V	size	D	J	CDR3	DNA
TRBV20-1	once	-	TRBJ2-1	CSARDRLTGREFF	TGCAGTGCTAGAGACCGCCTCACAGGGAGGGAGTTCTTC
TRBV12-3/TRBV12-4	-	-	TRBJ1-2	CASSLAMDGPGGYTF	TGTGCCAGCAGTTTAGCGATGGACGGTCCAGGGGGCTACACCTTC
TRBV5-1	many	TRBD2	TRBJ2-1	CASSSRGGSFHEQFF	TGCGCCAGCAGCTCTCGGGGGGGCAGTTTCCATGAGCAGTTCTTC
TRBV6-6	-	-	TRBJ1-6	CASSHELPYNSPLHF	TGTGCCAGCAGTCACGAGTTACCCTATAATTCACCCCTCCACTTT
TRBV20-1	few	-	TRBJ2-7	CSARGANSYEQYF	TGCAGTGCTAGAGGCGCTAACTCCTACGAGCAGTACTTC
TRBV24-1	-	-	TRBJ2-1	CATSDADIRSYNEQFF	TGTGCCACCAGTGACGCAGACATTCGCTCCTACAATGAGCAGTTCTTC
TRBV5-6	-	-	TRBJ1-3	CASSRRGVPGNTIYF	TGTGCCAGCAGCCGGAGGGGCGTTCCTGGAAACACCATATATTTT
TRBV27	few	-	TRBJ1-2	CASSGRRAGETDGYTF	TGTGCCAGCAGCGGCCGCCGGGCAGGGGAAACGGATGGCTACACCTTC
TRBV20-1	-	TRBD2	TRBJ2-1	CSVPLAGYNEQFF	TGCAGTGTGCCCCTAGCGGGATACAATGAGCAGTTCTTC
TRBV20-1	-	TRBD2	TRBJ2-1	CSARPSGVTYNEQFF	TGCAGTGCTAGACCCAGCGGGGTTACCTACAATGAGCAGTTCTTC
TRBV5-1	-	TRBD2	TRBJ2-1	CASSLTSGGYYNEQFF	TGCGCCAGCAGCTTGACTAGCGGGGGCTACTACAATGAGCAGTTCTTC
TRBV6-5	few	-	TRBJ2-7	CASSYSRSEQYF	TGTGCCAGCAGTTACTCGAGATCCGAGCAGTACTTC
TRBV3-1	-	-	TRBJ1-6	CASSQARDKSSYNSPLHF	TGTGCCAGCAGCCAAGCTAGGGATAAGAGCTCCTATAATTCACCCCTCCACTTT
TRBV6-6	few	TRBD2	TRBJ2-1	CASNPWGTSGSNEQFF	TGTGCCAGCAATCCGTGGGGGACTAGCGGGAGTAATGAGCAGTTCTTC
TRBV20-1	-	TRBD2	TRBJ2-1	CSASSPGGPNEQFF	TGCAGTGCTTCTTCGCCGGGAGGGCCAAATGAGCAGTTCTTC
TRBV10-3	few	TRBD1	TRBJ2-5	CAISGQGQETQYF	TGTGCCATCAGTGGACAGGGCCAAGAGACCCAGTACTTC
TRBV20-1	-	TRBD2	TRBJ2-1	CSARAPLAGYNEQFF	TGCAGTGCTAGAGCACCACTAGCGGGGTACAATGAGCAGTTCTTC
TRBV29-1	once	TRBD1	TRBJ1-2	CSVESVRGTSGYTF	TGCAGCGTTGAAAGTGTCAGGGGGACGAGCGGCTACACCTTC
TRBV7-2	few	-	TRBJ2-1	CASSLDSLYNEQFF	TGTGCCAGCAGCTTGGACAGCCTCTACAATGAGCAGTTCTTC
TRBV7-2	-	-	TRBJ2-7	CASSDWTARRSYGQYF	TGTGCCAGCAGCGATTGGACAGCCCGGAGGTCCTACGGGCAGTACTTC
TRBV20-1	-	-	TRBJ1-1	CSARRGGWTFDTEAFF	TGCAGTGCTAGGAGGGGGGGGTGGACATTCGACACGGAAGCTTTCTTT
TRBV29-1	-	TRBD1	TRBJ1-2	CSVVGQGADYTF	TGCAGCGTCGTTGGACAGGGGGCAGACTACACCTTC
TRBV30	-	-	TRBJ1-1	CAWRNVGVPGGTEAFF	TGTGCCTGGAGAAACGTAGGTGTTCCGGGGGGCACTGAAGCTTTCTTT
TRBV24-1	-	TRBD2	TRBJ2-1	CATSAAGGPYNEQFF	TGTGCCACCAGTGCAGCGGGAGGCCCCTACAATGAGCAGTTCTTC
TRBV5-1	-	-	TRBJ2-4	CASSSNQGNKNIQYF	TGCGCCAGCAGTTCGAATCAGGGGAACAAAAACATTCAGTACTTC
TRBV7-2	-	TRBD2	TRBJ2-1	CASSRGTSLSYEQFF	TGTGCCAGCAGCCGAGGGACTAGCCTTTCCTACGAGCAGTTCTTC
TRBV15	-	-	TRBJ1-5	CATRQGRQPQHF	TGTGCCACCAGACAGGGTCGGCAGCCCCAGCATTTT
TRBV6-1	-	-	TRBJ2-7	CASRPPGSYEQYF	TGTGCCAGCAGGCCTCCAGGGAGCTACGAGCAGTACTTC